A selection of T cell receptor beta chains follows, all from one sample in a study of CXCR3-negative and CXCR3-positive naive CD8 T cells. TCRdb re-called the 5' RACE reads; one entry per CDR3 protein, DNA not given. Its table lists under 75,000 distinct CDR3 sequences. The sequencing sample was made of naive CXCR3- CD8+ T cells from blood. The receptors were sampled from a human donor in good health. Some clones in this sample may be carry-over from other donors' samples. Each CDR3 is given with its conserved first and last residue. Each record gives: V gene, J gene, CDR3 protein.

v_gene: TRBV27; j_gene: TRBJ2-3; CDR3aa: CASSEGTSGGLGTDTQYF
v_gene: TRBV7-9; j_gene: TRBJ2-5; CDR3aa: CASSSRDYGTQYF
v_gene: TRBV28; j_gene: TRBJ2-7; CDR3aa: CASSGQGVIYEQYF
v_gene: TRBV12-3/TRBV12-4; j_gene: TRBJ2-1; CDR3aa: CASSLARSGGSYNEQFF
v_gene: TRBV7-2; j_gene: TRBJ2-7; CDR3aa: CASSNPGLADNEQYF
v_gene: TRBV29-1; j_gene: TRBJ1-1; CDR3aa: CSVEAARVRDTEAFF
v_gene: TRBV28; j_gene: TRBJ2-1; CDR3aa: CASSPQRGNSYNEQFF
v_gene: TRBV25-1; j_gene: TRBJ1-1; CDR3aa: CASSPGLNTEAFF
v_gene: TRBV29-1; j_gene: TRBJ2-2; CDR3aa: CLLILGGRAGELFF
v_gene: TRBV25-1; j_gene: TRBJ2-3; CDR3aa: CATTWGADTQYF
v_gene: TRBV25-1; j_gene: TRBJ2-1; CDR3aa: CASSAPGELRDRGDNEQFF
v_gene: TRBV27; j_gene: TRBJ2-7; CDR3aa: CASRQGGAHYEQYF
v_gene: TRBV14; j_gene: TRBJ2-3; CDR3aa: CASSQEPGTDTQYF
v_gene: TRBV14; j_gene: TRBJ2-1; CDR3aa: CASSYRAAINEQFF
v_gene: TRBV6-2/TRBV6-3; j_gene: TRBJ2-3; CDR3aa: CASSTSAGGPTDTQYF
v_gene: TRBV6-2/TRBV6-3; j_gene: TRBJ1-6; CDR3aa: CASSYTTGTPLHF
v_gene: TRBV6-2/TRBV6-3; j_gene: TRBJ2-3; CDR3aa: CASSLGLAGPTDTQYF
v_gene: TRBV4-1; j_gene: TRBJ1-1; CDR3aa: CASSRPGAGEAFF
v_gene: TRBV3-1; j_gene: TRBJ2-7; CDR3aa: CASSQVDNSYEQYF
v_gene: TRBV7-2; j_gene: TRBJ2-7; CDR3aa: CASLGINEQYF
v_gene: TRBV28; j_gene: TRBJ2-2; CDR3aa: CASSLTGIPGELFF
v_gene: TRBV28; j_gene: TRBJ2-2; CDR3aa: CASSPSVAGELFF
v_gene: TRBV5-1; j_gene: TRBJ2-7; CDR3aa: CASSPRGASTYEQYF
v_gene: TRBV6-1; j_gene: TRBJ1-1; CDR3aa: CASSEDRTPFTEAFF
v_gene: TRBV10-1; j_gene: TRBJ1-2; CDR3aa: CAIMKTGQSYGYTF
v_gene: TRBV5-6; j_gene: TRBJ1-1; CDR3aa: CASSQSVGMNTEAFF
v_gene: TRBV14; j_gene: TRBJ2-7; CDR3aa: CASSQRLSSYEQYF
v_gene: TRBV20-1; j_gene: TRBJ2-1; CDR3aa: CSARDRENEQFF
v_gene: TRBV5-1; j_gene: TRBJ2-5; CDR3aa: CASSGPQDYEETQYF